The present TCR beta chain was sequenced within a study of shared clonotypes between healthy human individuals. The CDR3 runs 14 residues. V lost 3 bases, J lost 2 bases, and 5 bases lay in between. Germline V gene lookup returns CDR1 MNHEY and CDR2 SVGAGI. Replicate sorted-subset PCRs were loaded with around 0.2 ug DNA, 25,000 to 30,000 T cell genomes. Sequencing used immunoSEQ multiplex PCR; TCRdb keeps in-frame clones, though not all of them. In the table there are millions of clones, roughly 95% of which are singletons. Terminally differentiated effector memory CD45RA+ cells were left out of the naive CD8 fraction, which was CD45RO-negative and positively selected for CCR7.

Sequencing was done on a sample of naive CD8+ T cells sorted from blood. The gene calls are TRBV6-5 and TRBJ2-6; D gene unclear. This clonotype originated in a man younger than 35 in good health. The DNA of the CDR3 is TGTGCCAGCAGTTATGTAGCTGGGGCCAACGTCCTGACTTTC. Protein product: CASSYVAGANVLTF.